These 2 T cell receptor beta chains were sequenced from one sample in a study of blood T cells in healthy people across ages. A second 7 to 11 cycle PCR used barcoded and J-beta primers. Each CDR3 protein is one row after TCRdb ran MiXCR on the 5' RACE reads. The data hold roughly 1,700,000 distinct CDR3 sequences, with about 30% observed a single time. Sequenced material: blood. The receptors here all came from a woman aged 30 to 39 in good health.

This chain connects TRBV4-3 to TRBJ2-3; D unclear. The CDR3 covers 15 residues. CDR1 is LGHNA, CDR2 YSLEER, per germline. Trimming removed 2 bases from V and 4 bases from J, with 13 bases in between. As DNA, the CDR3 is TGCGCCAGCAGCCAATCGGCCCGAGTTCCAGATACGCAGTATTTT. It codes for CASSQSARVPDTQYF.

The J gene is TRBJ2-2, the V gene TRBV24-1; D ambiguous. The CDR3 covers 17 residues. V was pared by 4 bases and J by 0 bases, with 14 bases between. From germline, CDR1 is KGHDR and CDR2 SFDVKD. The chain's CDR3 is CATSDPAQPANTGELFF. Here the CDR3 DNA reads TGTGCCACCAGTGACCCCGCACAGCCCGCGAACACCGGGGAGCTGTTTTTT.